Listed below are T cell receptor beta chains from one sample, sequenced in a study of shared clonotypes between healthy human individuals. The protocol was immunoSEQ multiplex PCR, while the TCRdb copy is restricted to in-frame clones and leaves out a portion. The sample includes 2 million to 2.5 million clones, nearly 97% of them seen just once. Sequencing was performed on naive CD4+ T cells sorted from blood. The receptors stem from a man younger than 35 in good health. Both conserved end residues are part of each CDR3. A D gene is named only where the DNA matches it firmly. Clone size is stated in some rows and not others, as once, few, many or a class when expanded.

v_call	d_call	clone_size	j_call	cdr3_aa	cdr3_nt
TRBV9	TRBD1	few	TRBJ1-2	CASSYRTGGVDGYTF	TGTGCCAGCAGCTACCGGACAGGGGGCGTGGATGGCTACACCTTC
TRBV29-1	NA	once	TRBJ2-7	CATVGVGEYEQYF	TGCGCTACCGTCGGAGTAGGTGAATACGAGCAGTACTTC
TRBV28	NA	NA	TRBJ2-1	CASSAPVFAGLIDEQFF	TGTGCCAGCAGTGCCCCCGTCTTTGCGGGATTAATAGATGAGCAGTTCTTC
TRBV29-1	NA	NA	TRBJ2-7	CSVEAGTHYEQYF	TGCAGCGTTGAAGCCGGGACACACTACGAGCAGTACTTC
TRBV30	TRBD2	NA	TRBJ2-7	CAWSVPSGSYEQYF	TGTGCCTGGAGTGTCCCTAGCGGGAGCTACGAGCAGTACTTC
TRBV4-1	NA	NA	TRBJ1-2	CASSQDRQNYGYTF	TGCGCCAGCAGCCAAGATCGACAGAACTATGGCTACACCTTC
TRBV2	NA	NA	TRBJ1-6	CASSAGQSYNSPLHF	TGTGCCAGCAGCGCGGGACAAAGCTATAATTCACCCCTCCACTTT
TRBV4-3	TRBD1	NA	TRBJ2-3	CASSLTQGAGTDTQYF	TGCGCCAGCAGCTTAACACAGGGGGCCGGAACAGATACGCAGTATTTT
TRBV11-2	TRBD1	NA	TRBJ1-6	CASSLRWTGSNSPLHF	TGTGCCAGCAGCTTACGCTGGACAGGGTCAAATTCACCCCTCCACTTT
TRBV5-4	NA	few	TRBJ2-5	CASSLYFQETQYF	TGTGCCAGCAGCTTGTACTTCCAAGAGACCCAGTACTTC
TRBV19	NA	NA	TRBJ1-5	CASSSRPQGNQPQHF	TGTGCCAGTAGTTCCCGGCCTCAGGGCAATCAGCCCCAGCATTTT
TRBV5-4	TRBD2	NA	TRBJ2-5	CASSAPLAGETQYF	TGTGCCAGCAGCGCTCCGCTAGCGGGAGAGACCCAGTACTTC
TRBV6-1	NA	NA	TRBJ2-2	CASSVKGTGELFF	TGTGCCAGCAGTGTAAAAGGAACCGGGGAGCTGTTTTTT
TRBV28	NA	NA	TRBJ2-7	CASEGSYEQYF	TGTGCCAGTGAGGGATCCTACGAGCAGTACTTC
TRBV6-5	NA	NA	TRBJ1-3	CASSRTGSGNTIYF	TGTGCCAGCAGCCGCACGGGCTCTGGAAACACCATATATTTT
TRBV4-1	NA	NA	TRBJ1-1	CASSQDITGSRTEAFF	TGCGCCAGCAGCCAAGATATCACAGGGAGTCGCACTGAAGCTTTCTTT
TRBV5-1	NA	NA	TRBJ1-6	CASSRGDENYNSPLHF	TGCGCCAGCAGCCGAGGGGACGAGAACTATAATTCACCCCTCCACTTT
TRBV30	NA	NA	TRBJ1-6	CAWSLTRTDTYNSPLHF	TGTGCCTGGAGTCTTACCCGGACAGACACCTATAATTCACCCCTCCACTTT
TRBV25-1	NA	NA	TRBJ1-4	CASTRGEMTSNEKLFF	TGTGCCAGCACCCGAGGGGAGATGACTTCCAATGAAAAACTGTTTTTT
TRBV29-1	NA	NA	TRBJ2-1	CSVAPGGEQFF	TGCAGCGTTGCCCCCGGGGGTGAGCAGTTCTTC
TRBV5-1	TRBD1	once	TRBJ1-4	CASSSTGGRNEKLFF	TGCGCCAGCAGCTCGACAGGGGGCCGGAATGAAAAACTGTTTTTT
TRBV5-1	NA	once	TRBJ2-3	CASSLGRGGTDTQYF	TGCGCCAGCAGCTTGGGGCGGGGCGGCACAGATACGCAGTATTTT
TRBV4-3	NA	NA	TRBJ2-2	CASSQKVAGSNTGELFF	TGCGCCAGCAGCCAGAAGGTGGCGGGTTCGAACACCGGGGAGCTGTTTTTT
TRBV5-4	TRBD2	NA	TRBJ2-5	CASSLDTGGGQETQYF	TGTGCCAGCAGCTTGGACACCGGCGGGGGGCAAGAGACCCAGTACTTC
TRBV19	NA	NA	TRBJ2-2	CASSRSWEIGELFF	TGTGCCAGTAGTCGAAGTTGGGAAATCGGGGAGCTGTTTTTT
TRBV14	TRBD2	NA	TRBJ2-7	CASSHVEAGGNEQYF	TGTGCCAGCAGCCACGTCGAGGCGGGAGGAAACGAGCAGTACTTC
TRBV5-1	TRBD1	few	TRBJ2-5	CASSRDSQETQYF	TGCGCCAGCAGCCGGGACAGCCAAGAGACCCAGTACTTC
TRBV14	TRBD1	NA	TRBJ1-2	CASSLWTGGGYTF	TGTGCCAGCAGCCTATGGACAGGAGGCGGCTACACCTTC
TRBV7-2	TRBD2	NA	TRBJ2-1	CASSPRASGTSSYNEQFF	TGTGCCAGCAGCCCCAGGGCTAGCGGGACGAGCTCCTACAATGAGCAGTTCTTC
TRBV5-1	NA	NA	TRBJ1-5	CASSFGGRDNQPQHF	TGCGCCAGCAGCTTCGGTGGCAGGGACAATCAGCCCCAGCATTTT